These 5 T cell receptor beta chains originate from one sample sequenced in a study of blood T cells in healthy people across ages. Primers used in a second PCR of roughly 7 to 12 cycles were a sample-barcoded 5' primer and a J-beta primer mix. MiXCR was run by TCRdb on the 5' RACE reads, yielding one entry per CDR3 protein. The repertoire holds about 780,000 distinct CDR3 sequences, about half seen once, with roughly 20% in the top ten. Source material: blood. These receptors were collected from a man older than 75 in good health.

The gene calls are TRBV12-3 or TRBV12-4 and TRBJ1-5, with 11 bases that match TRBD1. This CDR3 region has 16 residues. Germline trimming cut 8 bases from V and 1 base from J; bases unmatched to any gene: 7. The CDR3 loop reads CASAGGTGGSNQPQHF. The CDR3 DNA is TGTGCCAGCGCCGGCGGGACAGGGGGAAGCAATCAGCCCCAGCATTTT.

V usage is TRBV9 and J usage is TRBJ2-5; TRBD2 aligns across 8 bases. Germline CDR1 is SGDLS and CDR2 is YYNGEE. CDR3 length equals 15 residues. The J segment lost 6 bases and the V segment lost 0 bases, leaving 7 bases of the junction unmatched. In DNA, the CDR3 is TGTGCCAGCAGCGTAGGGAGCGGGAGCCTGCAGACCCAGTACTTC. Protein: CASSVGSGSLQTQYF.

The rearrangement joins TRBV2 to TRBJ2-1, with D possibly being TRBD2 (5 bases). V shed 6 bases and J shed 5 bases, with 20 bases lying between them. CDR3 length equals 16 residues. From germline, CDR1 is SNHLY and CDR2 FYNNEI. The CDR3 loop is CASRIMGGGPDNEQFF. The DNA of the CDR3 is TGTGCCAGCAGGATTATGGGTGGCGGGCCCGACAATGAGCAGTTCTTC.

The V and J genes are TRBV11-2 and TRBJ2-1, with 8 nucleotides matching TRBD1. With 5 bases clipped from V and 7 bases from J, the junction kept 4 bases outside the gene matches. Germline lookup yields CDR1 SGHAT and CDR2 FQNNGV. The CDR3 covers 13 residues. As DNA, the CDR3 is TGTGCCAGCAGCGGGACAGGTCCTAATGAGCAGTTCTTC. This sequence encodes CASSGTGPNEQFF.

Regarding this clonotype: Possible read error: a much larger clone is one base away. The V call is TRBV10-3, the J call TRBJ2-1; TRBD2 might be the D (5 bases). The CDR3 runs to 16 residues. The germline V gene has CDR1 ENHRY and CDR2 SYGVKD. Trimming pared 2 bases from V and 8 bases from J, leaving 19 bases between. The DNA of the CDR3 is TGTGCCATCAGTGAGGAGGGCGTGAACTCTTTGGATGAGCAGTTCTTC. This codes for CAISEEGVNSLDEQFF.